This T cell receptor (beta chain) came from a study of CD8 T cells in Susac syndrome. The wider study: Sequenced Susac syndrome patients included roughly six with clinically active disease and about eight in remission. Findings and caveats of the study: Only a relatively small number of individuals were included in the TCR sequencing and HLA analysis.

Germline assignment: CDR1 SGHVS and CDR2 FNYEAQ. V lost 3 bases and J lost 2; bases outside the gene matches: 5. This CDR3 spans 16 amino acids. With regard to this clonotype: As yet, its antigen is unknown.

Sequencing of TCR beta was carried out in blood CD8+ and CD4+ T cells. Reverse transcription of roughly 0.45 to 1 ug RNA used random hexamers. Multiplex immunoSEQ PCR targeted 54 Vbeta and 13 Jbeta TCR beta segments. TCRdb recomputed calls from the immunoSEQ multiplex PCR reads with MiXCR, one row per CDR3 protein. The table includes under 200,000 distinct CDR3 sequences, 95% detected once. The receptor's source is a human donor with Susac syndrome. The sequenced material came from CD8+ T cells from PBMCs. The V and J genes are TRBV7-6 and TRBJ2-3, with 10 bases aligning to TRBD2. The CDR3 protein is CASSFGLAEYTDTQYF. The CDR3 DNA sequence: TGTGCCAGCAGCTTCGGACTAGCGGAATACACAGATACGCAGTATTTT. Looking up the rest from reference TRBV7-6 and TRBJ2-3 gives the full variable domain: GAGVSQSPRYKVTKRGQDVALRCDPISGHVSLYWYRQALGQGPEFLTYFNYEAQQDKSGLPNDRFSAERPEGSISTLTIQRTEQRDSAMYRCASSFGLAEYTDTQYFGPGTRLTVL.